This T cell receptor beta chain appears in the sequencing data of a study of PD-1 blockade in classical Hodgkin lymphoma. Looking at the study overall: Each patient was given nivolumab 3 mg/kg through a vein every 2 weeks. Study-wide points: TCR diversity in CD4+, not CD8+, cells rose significantly by C4D1. The diversity seen at baseline in complete responders resembled that of newly diagnosed patients.

Produced via immunoSEQ multiplex PCR; TCRdb's table is partial and in-frame only. The sample consists of 10,000 to 15,000 clones, roughly 80% of them appearing once. CDR1 is SGHTA, CDR2 FQGNSA, per germline. This CDR3 is built from 17 residues. J lost 4 bases, V lost 3 bases, and 12 bases had no gene match. In its sample, this clone was seen a few times. Its antigen is unknown. Time point denoted: cycle 4 day 1 (C4D1), after around six weeks of nivolumab. Relapse after autologous stem cell transplantation occurred in every patient, and brentuximab vedotin exposure varied. The CD4+ T cells used were purified from thawed PBMCs through magnetic negative selection.

The sequencing used CD4+ T cells from blood, collected before the fourth cycle of nivolumab. This receptor was obtained from a human donor with classical Hodgkin lymphoma. The chain recombines TRBV7-2 with TRBJ1-3; 7 bases are a match to TRBD1. The CDR3 nucleotides read TGTGCCAGCAGCTTCTACCCCACAGGGGCGTCCGGAAACACCATATATTTT. This gives the protein CASSFYPTGASGNTIYF. Complete variable domain (other parts from reference TRBV7-2 and TRBJ1-3): GAGVSQSPSNKVTEKGKDVELRCDPISGHTALYWYRQSLGQGLEFLIYFQGNSAPDKSGLPSDRFSAERTGGSVSTLTIQRTQQEDSAVYLCASSFYPTGASGNTIYFGEGSWLTVV.